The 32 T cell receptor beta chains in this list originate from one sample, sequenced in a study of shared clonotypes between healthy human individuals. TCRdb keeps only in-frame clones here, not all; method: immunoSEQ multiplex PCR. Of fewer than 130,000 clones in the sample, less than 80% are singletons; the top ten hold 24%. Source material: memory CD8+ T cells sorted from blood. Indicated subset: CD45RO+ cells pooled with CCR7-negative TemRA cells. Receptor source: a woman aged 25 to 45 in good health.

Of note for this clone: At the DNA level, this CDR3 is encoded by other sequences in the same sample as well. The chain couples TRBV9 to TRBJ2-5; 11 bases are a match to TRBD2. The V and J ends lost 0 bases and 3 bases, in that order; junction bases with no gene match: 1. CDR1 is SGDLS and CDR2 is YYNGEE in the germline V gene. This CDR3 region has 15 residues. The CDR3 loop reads CASSVAGLAEETQYF. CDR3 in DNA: TGTGCCAGCAGCGTAGCGGGACTAGCGGAAGAGACCCAGTACTTC. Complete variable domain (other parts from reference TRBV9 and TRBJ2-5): DSGVTQTPKHLITATGQRVTLRCSPRSGDLSVYWYQQSLDQGLQFLIQYYNGEERAKGNILERFSAQQFPDLHSELNLSSLELGDSALYFCASSVAGLAEETQYFGPGTRLLVL.

The CDR3 coding sequence is TGTGCCAGCAGCGGCCCCTACGACAGGGTATCATTGAACACTGAAGCTTTCTTT. It encodes CASSGPYDRVSLNTEAFF. The chain combines TRBV2 with TRBJ1-1, with TRBD1 matching 7 bases. V was pared by 6 bases and J by 0 bases, with 16 bases of the junction left unmatched. The CDR3 sequence is 18 residues long. Germline values: CDR1 SNHLY, CDR2 FYNNEI. Variable domain in full (rest from reference TRBV2 and TRBJ1-1): EPEVTQTPSHQVTQMGQEVILRCVPISNHLYFYWYRQILGQKVEFLVSFYNNEISEKSEIFDDQFSVERPDGSNFTLKIRSTKLEDSAMYFCASSGPYDRVSLNTEAFFGQGTRLTVV.

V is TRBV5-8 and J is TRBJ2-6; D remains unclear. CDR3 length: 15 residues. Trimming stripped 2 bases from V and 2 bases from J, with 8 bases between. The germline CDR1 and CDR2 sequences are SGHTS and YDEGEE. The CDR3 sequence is CASSLGLPGANVLTF. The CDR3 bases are TGTGCCAGCAGCTTAGGGTTACCTGGGGCCAACGTCCTGACTTTC.

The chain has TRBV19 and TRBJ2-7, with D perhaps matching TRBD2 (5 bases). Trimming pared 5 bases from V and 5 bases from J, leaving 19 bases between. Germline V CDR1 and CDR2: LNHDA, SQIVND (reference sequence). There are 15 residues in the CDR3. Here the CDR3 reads CASSPLGSKGNEQYF. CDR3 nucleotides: TGTGCCAGTAGTCCCCTTGGGAGTAAGGGCAACGAGCAGTACTTC.

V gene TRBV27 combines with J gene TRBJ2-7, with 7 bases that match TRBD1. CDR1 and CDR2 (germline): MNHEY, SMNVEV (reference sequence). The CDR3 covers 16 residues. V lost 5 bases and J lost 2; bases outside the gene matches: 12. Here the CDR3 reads CASSVTEGAPTYEQYF. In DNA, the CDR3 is TGTGCCAGCAGTGTAACCGAGGGGGCACCAACCTACGAGCAGTACTTC.

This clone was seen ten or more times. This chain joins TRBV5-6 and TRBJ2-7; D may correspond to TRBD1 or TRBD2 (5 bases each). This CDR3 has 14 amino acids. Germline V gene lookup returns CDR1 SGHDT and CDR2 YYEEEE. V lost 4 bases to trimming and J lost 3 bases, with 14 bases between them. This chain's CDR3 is CASSPGQGGYEQYF. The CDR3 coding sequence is TGTGCCAGCAGCCCGGGGCAGGGTGGCTACGAGCAGTACTTC.

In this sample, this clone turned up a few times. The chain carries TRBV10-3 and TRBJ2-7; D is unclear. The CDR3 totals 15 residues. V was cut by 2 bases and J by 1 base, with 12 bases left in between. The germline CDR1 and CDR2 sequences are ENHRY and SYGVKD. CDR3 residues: CAISEGGRNSYEQYF. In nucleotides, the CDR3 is TGTGCCATCAGTGAGGGTGGCAGAAATTCCTACGAGCAGTACTTC.

CDR3 sequence (DNA): TGCGCCAGCAGCCAAGGCGTAGGGGGCGACACCGGGGAGCTGTTTTTT. Residues: CASSQGVGGDTGELFF. V is TRBV4-1 and J is TRBJ2-2; 7 nucleotides match TRBD1. The trim removed 1 base at V and 3 bases at J, leaving 5 bases unmatched. The CDR3 extends over 16 amino acids. Looked up from germline, CDR1 is MGHRA and CDR2 is YSYEKL.

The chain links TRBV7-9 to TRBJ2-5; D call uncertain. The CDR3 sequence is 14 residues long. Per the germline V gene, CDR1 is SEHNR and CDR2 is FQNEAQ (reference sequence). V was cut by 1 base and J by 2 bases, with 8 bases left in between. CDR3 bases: TGTGCCAGCAGCTTAGATACCGGTCAAGAGACCCAGTACTTC. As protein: CASSLDTGQETQYF.

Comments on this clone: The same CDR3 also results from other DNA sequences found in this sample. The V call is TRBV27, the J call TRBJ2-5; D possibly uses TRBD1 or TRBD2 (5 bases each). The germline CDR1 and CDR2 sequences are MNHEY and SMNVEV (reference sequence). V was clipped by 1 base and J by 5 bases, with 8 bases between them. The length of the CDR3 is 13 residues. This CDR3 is CASSLYGDETQYF. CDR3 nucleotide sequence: TGTGCCAGCAGTTTATACGGGGACGAGACCCAGTACTTC.

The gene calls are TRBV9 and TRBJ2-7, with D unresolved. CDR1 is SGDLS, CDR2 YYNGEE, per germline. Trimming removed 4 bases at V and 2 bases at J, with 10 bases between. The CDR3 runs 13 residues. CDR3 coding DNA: TGTGCCAGCAGCCAAGGGCCCACCTACGAGCAGTACTTC. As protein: CASSQGPTYEQYF.

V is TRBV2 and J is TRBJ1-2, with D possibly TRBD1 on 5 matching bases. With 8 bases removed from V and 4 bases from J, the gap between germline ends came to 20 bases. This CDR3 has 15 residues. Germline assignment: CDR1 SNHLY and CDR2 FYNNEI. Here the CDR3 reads CASALTARDFYGYTF. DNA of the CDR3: TGTGCCAGCGCGTTGACCGCGCGGGACTTCTATGGCTACACCTTC.

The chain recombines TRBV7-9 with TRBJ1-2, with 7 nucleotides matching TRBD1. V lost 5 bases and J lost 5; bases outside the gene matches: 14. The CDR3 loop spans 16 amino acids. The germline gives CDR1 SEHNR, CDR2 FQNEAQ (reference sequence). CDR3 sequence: CASSMATATGKYGYTF. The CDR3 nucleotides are TGTGCCAGCAGCATGGCGACCGCGACAGGGAAATATGGCTACACCTTC.

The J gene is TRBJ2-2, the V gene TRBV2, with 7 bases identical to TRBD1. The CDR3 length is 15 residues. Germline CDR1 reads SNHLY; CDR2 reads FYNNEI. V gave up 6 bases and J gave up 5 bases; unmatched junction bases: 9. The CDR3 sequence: CASRDPTGVTGELFF. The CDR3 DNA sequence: TGTGCCAGCAGAGATCCTACAGGGGTTACCGGGGAGCTGTTTTTT.

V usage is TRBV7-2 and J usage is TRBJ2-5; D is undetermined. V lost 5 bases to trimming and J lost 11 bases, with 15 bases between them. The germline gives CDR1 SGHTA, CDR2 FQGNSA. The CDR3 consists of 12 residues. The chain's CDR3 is CASSPYIEEQYF. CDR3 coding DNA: TGTGCCAGCAGCCCCTACATTGAGGAGCAGTACTTC.

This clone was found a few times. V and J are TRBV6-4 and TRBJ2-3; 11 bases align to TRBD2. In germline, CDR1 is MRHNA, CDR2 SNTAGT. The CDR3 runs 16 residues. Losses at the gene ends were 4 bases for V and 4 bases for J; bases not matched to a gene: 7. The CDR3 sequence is CASSVSGTSGPDTQYF. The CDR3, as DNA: TGTGCCAGCAGTGTATCCGGGACTAGCGGCCCAGATACGCAGTATTTT.

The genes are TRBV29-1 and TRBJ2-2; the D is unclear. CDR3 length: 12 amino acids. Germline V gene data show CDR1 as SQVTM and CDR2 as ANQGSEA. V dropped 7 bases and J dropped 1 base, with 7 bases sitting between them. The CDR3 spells CSGRKNTGELFF. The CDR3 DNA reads TGCAGCGGTAGGAAGAACACCGGGGAGCTGTTTTTT.

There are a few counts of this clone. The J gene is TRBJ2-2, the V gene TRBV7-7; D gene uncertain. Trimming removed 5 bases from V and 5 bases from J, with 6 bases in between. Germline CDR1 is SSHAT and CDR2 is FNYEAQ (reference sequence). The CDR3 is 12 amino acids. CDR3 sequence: CASSQGTGELFF. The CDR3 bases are TGTGCCAGCAGCCAAGGGACCGGGGAGCTGTTTTTT.

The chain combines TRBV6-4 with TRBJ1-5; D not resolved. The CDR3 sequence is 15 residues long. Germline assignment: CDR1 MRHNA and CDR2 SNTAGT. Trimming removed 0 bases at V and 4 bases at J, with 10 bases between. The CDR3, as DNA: TGTGCCAGCAGTGACTCGAGTGAGGGAAATCAGCCCCAGCATTTT. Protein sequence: CASSDSSEGNQPQHF.

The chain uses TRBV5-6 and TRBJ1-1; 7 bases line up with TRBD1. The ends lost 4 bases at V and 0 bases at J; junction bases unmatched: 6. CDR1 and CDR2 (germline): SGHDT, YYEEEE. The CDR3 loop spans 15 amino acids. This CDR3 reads CASSPRQGLNTEAFF. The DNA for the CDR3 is TGTGCCAGCAGCCCTCGACAGGGCCTGAACACTGAAGCTTTCTTT.

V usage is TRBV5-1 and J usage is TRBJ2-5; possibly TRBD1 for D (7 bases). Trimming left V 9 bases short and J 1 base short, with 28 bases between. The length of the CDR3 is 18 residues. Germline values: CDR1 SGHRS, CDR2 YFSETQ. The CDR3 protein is CATSDRSPVVRGQETQYF. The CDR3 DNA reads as TGCGCCACCTCGGACAGGTCACCGGTGGTGCGGGGCCAAGAGACCCAGTACTTC.

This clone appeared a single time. CDR3 sequence reads: CASSAQGGRLAEQYF. The CDR3 DNA follows: TGTGCCAGTAGCGCACAGGGGGGTAGACTTGCCGAGCAGTACTTC. The rearrangement uses TRBV19 and TRBJ2-7; 8 nucleotides align to TRBD1. Germline V gene data show CDR1 as LNHDA and CDR2 as SQIVND (reference sequence). The CDR3 runs to 15 residues. J gave up 6 bases and V 6 bases, and 13 bases lay outside the gene matches.

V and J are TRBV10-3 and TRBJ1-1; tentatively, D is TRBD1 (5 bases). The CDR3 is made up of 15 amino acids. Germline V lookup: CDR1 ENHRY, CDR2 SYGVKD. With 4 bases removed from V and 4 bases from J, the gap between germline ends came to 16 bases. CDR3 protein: CAISAGGVRGTEAFF. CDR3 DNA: TGTGCCATCAGTGCTGGGGGAGTGAGGGGCACTGAAGCTTTCTTT.

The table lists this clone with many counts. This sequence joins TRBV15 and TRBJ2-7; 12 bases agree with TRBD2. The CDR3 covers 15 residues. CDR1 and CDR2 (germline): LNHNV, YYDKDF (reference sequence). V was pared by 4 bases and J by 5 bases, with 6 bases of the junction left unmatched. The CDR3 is CATSKETSGSNEQYF. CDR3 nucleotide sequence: TGTGCCACCAGCAAGGAGACTAGCGGGAGTAACGAGCAGTACTTC.

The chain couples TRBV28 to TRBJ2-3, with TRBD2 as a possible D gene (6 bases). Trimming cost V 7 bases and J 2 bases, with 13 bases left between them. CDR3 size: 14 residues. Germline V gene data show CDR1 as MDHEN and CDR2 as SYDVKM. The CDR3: CASTSVGLTDTQYF. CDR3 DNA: TGTGCCAGCACTAGCGTAGGCCTCACAGATACGCAGTATTTT.

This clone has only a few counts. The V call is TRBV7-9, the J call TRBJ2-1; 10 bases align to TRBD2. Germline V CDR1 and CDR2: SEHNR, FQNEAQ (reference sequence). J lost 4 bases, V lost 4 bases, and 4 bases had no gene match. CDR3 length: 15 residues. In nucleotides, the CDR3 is TGTGCCAGCAGCTCTACACTAGCGGGATACAATGAGCAGTTCTTC. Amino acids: CASSSTLAGYNEQFF.

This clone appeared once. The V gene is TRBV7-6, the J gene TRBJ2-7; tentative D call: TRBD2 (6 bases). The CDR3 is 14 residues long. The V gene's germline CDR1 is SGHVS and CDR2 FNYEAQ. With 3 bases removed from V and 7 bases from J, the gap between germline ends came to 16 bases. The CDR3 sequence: CASSFRDFKGEQYF. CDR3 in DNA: TGTGCCAGCAGCTTCCGGGACTTCAAGGGGGAGCAGTACTTC.

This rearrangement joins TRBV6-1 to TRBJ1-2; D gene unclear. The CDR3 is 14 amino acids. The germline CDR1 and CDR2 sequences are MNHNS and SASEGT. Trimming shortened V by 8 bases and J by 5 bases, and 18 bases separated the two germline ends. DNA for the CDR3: TGTGCCAGCCTAACACCGCGCTTCATTTATGGCTACACCTTC. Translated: CASLTPRFIYGYTF.

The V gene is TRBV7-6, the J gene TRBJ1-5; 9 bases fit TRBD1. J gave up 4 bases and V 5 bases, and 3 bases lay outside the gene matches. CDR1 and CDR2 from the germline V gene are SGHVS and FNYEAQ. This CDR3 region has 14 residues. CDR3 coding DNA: TGTGCCAGCAGCCGGACAGGGGCGAATCAGCCCCAGCATTTT. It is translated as CASSRTGANQPQHF.

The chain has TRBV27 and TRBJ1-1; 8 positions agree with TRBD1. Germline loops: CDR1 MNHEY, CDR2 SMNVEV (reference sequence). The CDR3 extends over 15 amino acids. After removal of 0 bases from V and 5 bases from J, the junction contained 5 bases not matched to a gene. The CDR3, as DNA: TGTGCCAGCAGTTTATCGCCAGGGGGCATGACTGAAGCTTTCTTT. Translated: CASSLSPGGMTEAFF.

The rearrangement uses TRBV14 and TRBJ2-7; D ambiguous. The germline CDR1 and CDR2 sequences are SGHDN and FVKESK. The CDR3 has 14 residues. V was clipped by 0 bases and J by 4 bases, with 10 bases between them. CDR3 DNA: TGTGCCAGCAGCCAAGAGTTGGTTCCTTACGAGCAGTACTTC. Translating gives CASSQELVPYEQYF.

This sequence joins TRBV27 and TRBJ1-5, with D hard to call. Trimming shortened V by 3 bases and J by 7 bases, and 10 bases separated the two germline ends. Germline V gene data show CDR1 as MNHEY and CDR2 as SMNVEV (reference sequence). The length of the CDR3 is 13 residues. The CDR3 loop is CASSLMGEQPQHF. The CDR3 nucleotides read TGTGCCAGCAGTTTGATGGGTGAGCAGCCCCAGCATTTT.